A selection of T cell receptor beta chains follows, all from one sample in a study of shared clonotypes between healthy human individuals. Some clones are missing from TCRdb's copy, which holds only in-frame ones; the method was immunoSEQ multiplex PCR. The data contain about 1 million clones, about three quarters of them singletons. Sequenced: memory CD4+ T cells sorted from blood. The receptors were sampled from a young man in good health. Both conserved end residues are part of each CDR3. D genes are given only for firm matches. The size entry is marked missing in some rows and otherwise reads once, few, many or a size class.

V: TRBV20-1
D: NA
length: 11
J: TRBJ1-1
size: NA
CDR3: CSASAKTEAFF

V: TRBV21-1
D: NA
length: 20
J: TRBJ1-6
size: once
CDR3: CASSKGETGGYSSYNSPLHF

V: TRBV5-1
D: NA
length: 16
J: TRBJ2-3
size: few
CDR3: CASSLSPRGPTDTQYF

V: TRBV29-1
D: NA
length: 13
J: TRBJ2-5
size: NA
CDR3: CSVQSGLQETQYF

V: TRBV7-2
D: NA
length: 13
J: TRBJ2-2
size: once
CDR3: CASSLDVGGELFF

V: TRBV11-2
D: NA
length: 13
J: TRBJ1-1
size: once
CDR3: CASSFNGGTEAFF

V: TRBV7-8
D: TRBD1
length: 14
J: TRBJ2-7
size: NA
CDR3: CASSPRTGDGEQYF

V: TRBV6-6
D: NA
length: 14
J: TRBJ2-6
size: NA
CDR3: CASSFPSGANVLTF

V: TRBV11-2
D: TRBD1
length: 16
J: TRBJ1-1
size: NA
CDR3: CASSYGQGPVNTEAFF

V: TRBV12-2
D: NA
length: 19
J: TRBJ1-5
size: NA
CDR3: CANRAIFGTGENSNQPQHF

V: TRBV27
D: TRBD2
length: 16
J: TRBJ2-7
size: once
CDR3: CASSLSAGGWTYEQYF

V: TRBV20-1
D: NA
length: 10
J: TRBJ1-2
size: NA
CDR3: CSAMRYGYTF

V: TRBV15
D: NA
length: 14
J: TRBJ2-1
size: NA
CDR3: CATSRDLNNNEQFF

V: TRBV7-7
D: NA
length: 14
J: TRBJ2-2
size: NA
CDR3: CASSPEEVSGELFF

V: TRBV18
D: NA
length: 13
J: TRBJ1-1
size: NA
CDR3: CASSGGGNTEAFF

V: TRBV2
D: NA
length: 15
J: TRBJ1-6
size: few
CDR3: CASRQGSSYNSPLHF

V: TRBV5-1
D: NA
length: 15
J: TRBJ1-1
size: once
CDR3: CASSLKAIGDTEAFF

V: TRBV4-2
D: NA
length: 14
J: TRBJ2-3
size: NA
CDR3: CASSQEGRRVTQYF

V: TRBV6-1
D: TRBD1
length: 15
J: TRBJ2-5
size: NA
CDR3: CASSGTGDFQETQYF

V: TRBV19
D: NA
length: 12
J: TRBJ1-4
size: NA
CDR3: CASTGEGEKLFF

V: TRBV19
D: NA
length: 14
J: TRBJ1-1
size: NA
CDR3: CASSPEGSEYEAFF

V: TRBV7-6
D: NA
length: 13
J: TRBJ2-1
size: NA
CDR3: CASSLGLWDEQFF

V: TRBV5-1
D: TRBD1
length: 15
J: TRBJ1-6
size: NA
CDR3: CASSLGTASNSPLHF